These 5 T cell receptor beta chains originate from one sample sequenced in a study of chemoradiotherapy in HPV16-positive cancers. Clones were read by immunoSEQ multiplex PCR, and TCRdb kept only the in-frame ones, dropping some. In the table there are roughly 23,000 clones, about two thirds of which are singletons. This specimen was taken from a patient who underwent chemoradiotherapy. Receptors were obtained from a human donor with HPV-associated anogenital cancer.

The V gene is TRBV28, the J gene TRBJ2-6; no reliable D call. CDR1 and CDR2 (germline): MDHEN, SYDVKM. Trimming shortened V by 3 bases and J by 2 bases, and 5 bases separated the two germline ends. The CDR3 loop spans 14 amino acids. The CDR3 DNA reads as TGTGCCAGCAGTTTGATGGCTGGGGCCAACGTCCTGACTTTC. Amino acid sequence: CASSLMAGANVLTF.

The chain carries TRBV19 and TRBJ1-6, with TRBD1 as a possible D gene (6 bases). The V and J ends lost 3 bases and 7 bases respectively, with 13 bases between them. Germline V CDR1 and CDR2: LNHDA, SQIVND (reference sequence). CDR3 length equals 15 residues. This CDR3 reads CASSIYRDKNSPLHF. In DNA form, the CDR3 reads TGTGCCAGTAGTATTTACAGGGATAAGAATTCACCCCTCCACTTT.

The CDR3: CASRRQETQYF. In DNA form, the CDR3 reads TGTGCCAGTAGGCGGCAAGAGACCCAGTACTTC. The chain carries TRBV19 and TRBJ2-5; the D is unclear. CDR1 and CDR2 from the germline V gene are LNHDA and SQIVND (reference sequence). V shed 6 bases and J shed 2 bases, with 4 bases lying between them. This CDR3 region has 11 residues.

V gene TRBV29-1 combines with J gene TRBJ1-1, with TRBD1 as a possible D gene (6 bases). Trimming pared 4 bases from V and 4 bases from J, leaving 10 bases between. The germline V gene encodes CDR1 SQVTM and CDR2 ANQGSEA. This CDR3 region has 12 residues. CDR3 sequence: CSVGGGGTEAFF. CDR3 in DNA: TGCAGCGTTGGAGGGGGAGGCACTGAAGCTTTCTTT.

The chain uses TRBV5-6 and TRBJ2-5; D tentatively reads TRBD1 or TRBD2 (7 bases each). The V gene lost 4 bases and the J gene lost 2 bases, with 18 bases spanning the gap. The CDR3 contains 16 residues. Germline CDR1 reads SGHDT; CDR2 reads YYEEEE. The CDR3 spells CASSTNRGGGQETQYF. The DNA for the CDR3 is TGTGCCAGCAGCACCAACAGGGGAGGGGGTCAAGAGACCCAGTACTTC.